These 23 T cell receptor beta chains were sequenced from one sample in a study of human T cells and chemical hapten exposure (dated by TCRdb to the early 2020s). To prepare the library, RACE was applied. The listed sequencing device is NextSeq 500. The public reads were run again by TCRdb, first through fastp at Q25 and then through MiXCR, and only productive beta chains were kept. Each record represents a unique CDR3 protein, reported with the most common genes and DNA among its rows. The table for this sample lists a few hundred thousand distinct CDR3 sequences; about 5% of them were counted only once. The top ten clonotypes cover about 7.7% of the sample. The time point label of this sample denotes: pre-sensitization, week 0. This specimen's treatment or condition label, per the study, means: therapeutic diphenylcyclopropenone sensitization with weekly scalp DPC. The source was whole blood, collected in connection with sensitization to the hapten diphenylcyclopropenone (DPC). The receptor source for this set is a woman in her late teens or twenties with alopecia areata. Some clones in this sample may be carry-over from other donors' samples.

This clonotype was found many times. The chain links TRBV20-1 to TRBJ1-5, with D possibly TRBD1 on 6 matching bases. The CDR3 is 13 residues long. V lost 3 bases, J lost 5 bases, and 11 bases lay in between. The germline CDR1 and CDR2 sequences are DFQATT and SNEGSKA (reference sequence). CDR3 nucleotides: TGCAGTGCTAGGGGGGCAGGGGATCAGCCCCAGCATTTT. Its protein product is CSARGAGDQPQHF.

This clonotype was detected many times. The genes are TRBV18 and TRBJ2-3, with D possibly being TRBD1 (6 bases). CDR3 length equals 16 residues. The germline V gene encodes CDR1 KGHSH and CDR2 LQKENI. Trimming took off 0 bases at V and 2 bases at J, with 12 bases between the two ends. The CDR3 DNA reads TGTGCCAGCTCACCACCAGGGACACACTACACAGATACGCAGTATTTT. Amino acid sequence: CASSPPGTHYTDTQYF.

The J gene is TRBJ1-5, the V gene TRBV7-9; D gene ambiguous. V was shortened by 4 bases and J by 5 bases, with 15 bases between the two germline ends. Germline V gives CDR1 SEHNR, CDR2 FQNEAQ (reference sequence). This CDR3 spans 15 amino acids. CDR3 bases: TGTGCCAGCAGCTCCGGTAACGGCGGGGATCAGCCCCAGCATTTT. Protein sequence: CASSSGNGGDQPQHF.

Note on this clonotype: This clone may be a read error of a much larger clone one base away. V gene TRBV27 combines with J gene TRBJ2-7; possibly TRBD1 for D (5 bases). The CDR3 sequence is 12 residues long. The V and J ends lost 6 bases and 6 bases respectively, with 12 bases between them. Germline V CDR1 and CDR2: MNHEY, SMNVEV (reference sequence). The CDR3 nucleotides read TGTGCCAGCAGGCGACAGCTTGGCGAGCAGTACTTC. Residues: CASRRQLGEQYF.

V usage is TRBV6-6 and J usage is TRBJ1-2; the D is unclear. With 2 bases removed from V and 8 bases from J, the gap between germline ends came to 9 bases. CDR1 and CDR2 (germline): MNHNY, SVGAGI (reference sequence). This CDR3 comprises 12 residues. Here the CDR3 reads CASSYAGEGYTF. The CDR3 DNA reads TGTGCCAGCAGTTACGCTGGTGAGGGCTACACCTTC.

This CDR3 is CASSYFTGRHEQYF. The CDR3 nucleotides are TGTGCCAGCAGTTACTTCACAGGGAGACACGAGCAGTACTTC. The J gene is TRBJ2-7, the V gene TRBV6-5; a weak D match, TRBD1 (6 bases). Trimming took off 1 base at V and 5 bases at J, with 12 bases between the two ends. Germline loops: CDR1 MNHEY, CDR2 SVGAGI. CDR3 length equals 14 residues.

The table lists this clonotype with a few counts. The chain links TRBV7-2 to TRBJ2-1; possibly TRBD2 for D (6 bases). V was clipped by 0 bases and J by 6 bases, with 9 bases between them. Per the germline V gene, CDR1 is SGHTA and CDR2 is FQGNSA. The CDR3 totals 14 residues. The CDR3 reads CASSLALARNEQFF. The CDR3 DNA sequence: TGTGCCAGCAGCTTAGCACTAGCCCGCAATGAGCAGTTCTTC.

This clonotype was seen only a few times. The chain combines TRBV6-5 with TRBJ2-7, with 7 positions matching TRBD2. This CDR3 comprises 14 residues. Unmatched junction bases numbered 10, after V lost 6 bases and J lost 5 bases. In germline, CDR1 is MNHEY, CDR2 SVGAGI. The CDR3 region is CASSRGGGRNEQYF. Written as DNA, the CDR3 is TGTGCCAGCAGCCGCGGGGGAGGTCGAAACGAGCAGTACTTC.

This clonotype was observed at least ten times. The chain uses TRBV4-3 and TRBJ2-3; a possible D gene is TRBD1 (5 bases). CDR1 is LGHNA, CDR2 YSLEER, per germline. The CDR3 has 16 amino acids. V lost 1 base to trimming and J lost 4 bases, with 15 bases between them. CDR3 DNA: TGCGCCAGCAGCCAAGGAACCGGACACACGGCAGATACGCAGTATTTT. Protein product: CASSQGTGHTADTQYF.

Many counts were recorded for this clonotype. The genes are TRBV5-1 and TRBJ1-5; no clear D. Looked up from germline, CDR1 is SGHRS and CDR2 is YFSETQ. V gave up 0 bases and J gave up 2 bases, with 6 bases separating them. The CDR3 extends over 14 amino acids. The CDR3 spells CASSLDGGNQPQHF. The CDR3 DNA reads TGCGCCAGCAGCTTGGATGGGGGCAATCAGCCCCAGCATTTT. Supplemented by reference TRBV5-1 and TRBJ1-5, the full variable domain reads KAGVTQTPRYLIKTRGQQVTLSCSPISGHRSVSWYQQTPGQGLQFLFEYFSETQRNKGNFPGRFSGRQFSNSRSEMNVSTLELGDSALYLCASSLDGGNQPQHFGDGTRLSIL.

This clonotype was seen many times. This chain joins TRBV6-1 and TRBJ2-3; D is ambiguous. Germline V gives CDR1 MNHNS, CDR2 SASEGT. CDR3 size: 15 residues. Trimming pared 0 bases from V and 0 bases from J, leaving 7 bases between. CDR3 nucleotides: TGTGCCAGCAGTGAAGCCGGGTCAAGCACAGATACGCAGTATTTT. Translated, it gives CASSEAGSSTDTQYF.

This clonotype has just a few counts. The chain links TRBV4-2 to TRBJ2-7, with 9 nucleotides matching TRBD2. Germline V gene data show CDR1 as LGHNA and CDR2 as YNFKEQ. V lost 0 bases, J lost 9 bases, and 15 bases stayed unmatched. The CDR3 length is 17 residues. The CDR3 loop is CASSQEGSGGHGGGQYF. CDR3 nucleotide sequence: TGTGCCAGCAGCCAAGAGGGTAGCGGGGGCCACGGAGGCGGGCAGTACTTC.

This clonotype came up a few times. The rearrangement uses TRBV6-6 and TRBJ2-5; D is possibly TRBD1 or TRBD2 (5 bases each). CDR1 is MNHNY and CDR2 is SVGAGI in the germline V gene (reference sequence). This CDR3 is built from 12 residues. Trimming cost V 4 bases and J 5 bases, with 8 bases left between them. The DNA of the CDR3 is TGTGCCAGCAGTTCCGGGGCCGAGACCCAGTACTTC. Residues: CASSSGAETQYF.

The rearrangement uses TRBV4-2 and TRBJ1-2; no firm D call. Between the trimmed V and J ends, which lost 7 bases and 4 bases, there was a span of 10 bases. CDR1 is LGHNA, CDR2 YNFKEQ, per germline. The CDR3 is 12 amino acids. The CDR3 spells CASTGSSYGYTF. The CDR3 DNA sequence: TGTGCCAGCACAGGCAGTTCCTATGGCTACACCTTC.

Details on this clonotype: This may arise from a read error, as a much more abundant clone is one base away. The chain combines TRBV4-3 with TRBJ2-7; 11 bases match TRBD1. This CDR3 has 17 amino acids. Per germline, CDR1 LGHNA and CDR2 YSLEER. The trim removed 0 bases at V and 5 bases at J, leaving 9 bases unmatched. As DNA, the CDR3 is TGCGCCAGCAGCCAAGACCCCCCGGGACAGGGGGTTCACGAGCAGTACTTC. Its protein product is CASSQDPPGQGVHEQYF.

Concerning this clonotype itself: This sequence may be a read error, since a much larger clone differs from it by one base. The chain carries TRBV3-1 and TRBJ2-3; D not resolved. Germline lookup yields CDR1 LGHDT and CDR2 YNNKEL (reference sequence). Trimming cost V 3 bases and J 12 bases, with 16 bases left between them. The CDR3 loop spans 13 amino acids. This chain's CDR3 is CASSQELTGQQYF. The DNA for the CDR3 is TGTGCCAGCAGCCAGGAACTCACTGGCCAACAGTATTTT.

This clonotype was observed many times. J is TRBJ1-1 and V is TRBV20-1, with 8 positions matching TRBD1. Per the germline V gene, CDR1 is DFQATT and CDR2 is SNEGSKA (reference sequence). Trimming at V came to 6 bases and at J to 1 base, leaving 10 bases not matched to a gene. The CDR3 runs to 15 residues. In DNA form, the CDR3 reads TGCAGTGCGGCCGGACAGGGTCAGGGGAACACTGAAGCTTTCTTT. It yields the protein CSAAGQGQGNTEAFF.

The chain is built from TRBV27 and TRBJ2-2; 11 nucleotides match TRBD2. Germline V gene lookup returns CDR1 MNHEY and CDR2 SMNVEV (reference sequence). Trimming removed 5 bases from V and 7 bases from J; junction bases left unmatched: 3. This CDR3 spans 14 amino acids. CDR3 bases: TGTGCCAGCAGTAATAGCGGGGGGGACGGGGAGCTGTTTTTT. This gives the protein CASSNSGGDGELFF.

In this sample, this clonotype turned up many times. This rearrangement joins TRBV11-2 to TRBJ2-5; no firm D call. CDR1 is SGHAT, CDR2 FQNNGV, per germline. V dropped 3 bases and J dropped 2 bases, with 7 bases sitting between them. This CDR3 has 13 amino acids. The CDR3 sequence is CASSFNTQETQYF. Written as DNA, the CDR3 is TGTGCCAGCAGCTTTAACACTCAAGAGACCCAGTACTTC.

V and J are TRBV5-8 and TRBJ1-4; D ambiguous. CDR3 size: 13 residues. Germline loops: CDR1 SGHTS, CDR2 YDEGEE. Trimming removed 2 bases from V and 8 bases from J, with 10 bases in between. This CDR3 reads CASSFGFEEKLFF. The CDR3 DNA sequence: TGTGCCAGCAGCTTCGGGTTCGAAGAAAAACTGTTTTTT.

The genes are TRBV7-2 and TRBJ2-2, with D unclear. Looked up from germline, CDR1 is SGHTA and CDR2 is FQGNSA. The CDR3 is made up of 16 amino acids. Trimming shortened V by 2 bases and J by 4 bases, and 14 bases separated the two germline ends. The DNA of the CDR3 is TGTGCCAGCAGCTTATATGGTGGGCTCGCCACCGGGGAGCTGTTTTTT. It yields the protein CASSLYGGLATGELFF.

This clonotype was seen repeatedly, ten times or more. The chain's CDR3 is CASSYASAEAFF. The CDR3 bases are TGTGCCAGCAGTTACGCAAGCGCTGAAGCTTTCTTT. The chain has TRBV5-6 and TRBJ1-1, with unresolved D. Trimming took off 5 bases at V and 6 bases at J, with 11 bases between the two ends. The CDR3 is made up of 12 amino acids. Germline assignment: CDR1 SGHDT and CDR2 YYEEEE.

In its sample, this clonotype was seen a few times. J is TRBJ2-3 and V is TRBV5-1; 8 nucleotides agree with TRBD1. CDR3 length: 17 residues. J gave up 0 bases and V 4 bases, and 10 bases lay outside the gene matches. Germline CDR1 is SGHRS and CDR2 is YFSETQ. CDR3 region: CASSVQQGESSTDTQYF. The CDR3 DNA sequence: TGCGCCAGCAGCGTACAACAGGGGGAGTCTAGCACAGATACGCAGTATTTT.